The 4 T cell receptor beta chains below come from one sample, sequenced in a study of blood T cell repertoires in COVID-19. Some clones are missing from TCRdb's copy, which holds only in-frame ones; the method was immunoSEQ multiplex PCR. The data hold some 160,000 clones, with roughly 75% observed a single time. Sequencing input: peripheral blood. These receptors were obtained from a man between 65 and 85 years old with active or convalescent COVID-19.

This clone was found a few times. The chain uses TRBV15 and TRBJ2-5, with 9 positions matching TRBD2. The CDR3 contains 16 residues. V lost 0 bases and J lost 5; bases outside the gene matches: 7. Germline V gene lookup returns CDR1 LNHNV and CDR2 YYDKDF (reference sequence). DNA of the CDR3: TGTGCCACCAGCAGAGACGGCCTAGCGGGGTTGGAGACCCAGTACTTC. Translating gives CATSRDGLAGLETQYF.

This clone showed up just once. The V gene is TRBV5-6, the J gene TRBJ2-1, with 8 bases identical to TRBD2. Germline loops: CDR1 SGHDT, CDR2 YYEEEE. J lost 7 bases, V lost 0 bases, and 12 bases had no gene match. The CDR3 loop spans 17 amino acids. The DNA of the CDR3 is TGTGCCAGCAGCTTGGCCGGGGCCGCGGGGGGCCGGAATGAGCAGTTCTTC. Its translation is CASSLAGAAGGRNEQFF.

The chain couples TRBV5-4 to TRBJ2-1; D is perhaps TRBD2 (5 bases). The CDR3 loop spans 15 amino acids. V was shortened by 0 bases and J by 7 bases, with 14 bases between the two germline ends. The germline gives CDR1 SGHNT, CDR2 YYREEE (reference sequence). The CDR3 DNA reads as TGTGCCAGCAGCTTGGAATCCTTTCGGGGAAATGAGCAGTTCTTC. It yields the protein CASSLESFRGNEQFF.

The chain employs TRBV30 and TRBJ2-7; weak D call: TRBD2 (7 bases). This CDR3 comprises 11 residues. Germline values: CDR1 GTSNPN, CDR2 SVGIG (reference sequence). V was clipped by 2 bases and J by 7 bases, with 9 bases between them. The CDR3 reads CAWSKGGEQYF. DNA for the CDR3: TGTGCCTGGAGTAAGGGGGGGGAGCAGTACTTC.